Listed here are 31 T cell receptor beta chains from one sample, sequenced in a study of cytotoxic CD8 clonotypes in ibrutinib-treated CLL. TCRdb's table, derived via immunoSEQ multiplex PCR, lists solely in-frame clones and lacks some. Here the sample spans 20,000 to 30,000 clones, about four fifths being singletons. This specimen consisted of PBMCs, obtained before ibrutinib treatment. The receptors were sampled from a human donor with chronic lymphocytic leukemia.

This clone appeared a few times. The gene calls are TRBV5-1 and TRBJ2-7; 8 bases align to TRBD2. CDR1 SGHRS and CDR2 YFSETQ come from the germline V gene. Trimming cost V 2 bases and J 0 bases; bases outside gene matches: 10. CDR3 length: 17 amino acids. DNA for the CDR3: TGCGCCAGCAGCTTCGGGAGGGGCGGGGGTCTCTCCTACGAGCAGTACTTC. It specifies CASSFGRGGGLSYEQYF.

The V call is TRBV28, the J call TRBJ2-5; possibly TRBD1 for D (5 bases). V was clipped by 4 bases and J by 0 bases, with 21 bases between them. The CDR3 contains 18 residues. The germline CDR1 and CDR2 sequences are MDHEN and SYDVKM. CDR3 nucleotides: TGTGCCAGCAGTTCCACCCTCGGCCGGACACGGGACCAAGAGACCCAGTACTTC. Encoded protein: CASSSTLGRTRDQETQYF.

The chain carries TRBV5-4 and TRBJ2-5; 9 bases are a match to TRBD2. V lost 3 bases, J lost 5 bases, and 5 bases stayed unmatched. Germline lookup yields CDR1 SGHNT and CDR2 YYREEE (reference sequence). The CDR3 is 14 amino acids. CDR3 nucleotide sequence: TGTGCCAGCAGCTCGCTACTAGCGGGCGAGACCCAGTACTTC. Its translation is CASSSLLAGETQYF.

V is TRBV25-1 and J is TRBJ1-4, with 9 bases that match TRBD1. There are 15 residues in the CDR3. J was trimmed by 6 bases and V by 6 bases; bases with no gene match: 8. CDR1 and CDR2 from the germline V gene are MGHDK and SYGVNS. The CDR3 spells CASRGGTGWYEKLFF. The CDR3 DNA follows: TGTGCCAGCAGGGGCGGGACAGGGTGGTATGAAAAACTGTTTTTT.

This clone was picked up one time. The chain is built from TRBV28 and TRBJ1-4; 8 bases line up with TRBD1. CDR1 is MDHEN, CDR2 SYDVKM, per germline. The trim removed 7 bases at V and 2 bases at J, leaving 9 bases unmatched. This CDR3 region has 16 residues. The CDR3 nucleotides are TGTGCCAGCACCGACAGGGGAACTATCACTAATGAAAAACTGTTTTTT. Translation: CASTDRGTITNEKLFF.

V and J are TRBV9 and TRBJ2-2; D may be TRBD2 (6 bases). Trimming removed 3 bases from V and 2 bases from J, with 8 bases in between. The CDR3 loop spans 14 amino acids. Looked up from germline, CDR1 is SGDLS and CDR2 is YYNGEE. This chain's CDR3 is CASSGDSNTGELFF. The CDR3 DNA sequence: TGTGCCAGCAGCGGGGACTCCAACACCGGGGAGCTGTTTTTT.

To note about this clone: Just one base apart from a much larger clone, this may be a read error. The DNA for the CDR3 is TGTGCCAGTAGTATACCGGGGGGCGCGTCCCAGCATTTT. This gives the protein CASSIPGGASQHF. This chain joins TRBV19 and TRBJ1-5, with TRBD1 as a possible D gene (6 bases). Between the trimmed V and J ends, which lost 2 bases and 11 bases, there was a span of 13 bases. This CDR3 is built from 13 residues. CDR1 and CDR2 from the germline V gene are LNHDA and SQIVND (reference sequence).

This clone was found once. This chain links TRBV13 with TRBJ2-7, with TRBD2 matching over 8 bases. There are 16 residues in the CDR3. The V gene end was trimmed by 5 bases and the J gene end by 7 bases; junction bases not matched to a gene: 16. CDR1 and CDR2 from the germline V gene are PRHDT and FYEKMQ (reference sequence). The CDR3 reads CASSPGGVTGGWEQYF. DNA of the CDR3: TGTGCCAGCAGCCCCGGAGGGGTAACGGGAGGGTGGGAGCAGTACTTC.

The V and J genes are TRBV7-9 and TRBJ2-1, with no clear D. CDR3 length: 13 amino acids. V was cut by 6 bases and J by 5 bases, with 11 bases left in between. Germline loops: CDR1 SEHNR, CDR2 FQNEAQ (reference sequence). The CDR3 region has the DNA TGTGCCAGCAGTCCCCCCGGGCACAATGAGCAGTTCTTC. Translation gives CASSPPGHNEQFF.

This chain joins TRBV20-1 and TRBJ2-3, with 7 bases lining up with TRBD1. V lost 5 bases and J lost 10; bases outside the gene matches: 3. The CDR3 runs 10 residues. Germline V CDR1 and CDR2: DFQATT, SNEGSKA (reference sequence). Here the CDR3 DNA reads TGCAGTGCTGGGACAGAAGCGCAGTATTTT. Translated: CSAGTEAQYF.

This clone was detected once. This sequence joins TRBV9 and TRBJ1-4; D gene ambiguous. The germline V gene has CDR1 SGDLS and CDR2 YYNGEE. The CDR3 contains 13 residues. Trimming took off 3 bases at V and 4 bases at J, with 7 bases between the two ends. In DNA, the CDR3 is TGTGCCAGCAGCGGGAGGGATAATGAAAAACTGTTTTTT. It encodes CASSGRDNEKLFF. Drawing the rest from reference TRBV9 and TRBJ1-4, the complete variable domain is DSGVTQTPKHLITATGQRVTLRCSPRSGDLSVYWYQQSLDQGLQFLIQYYNGEERAKGNILERFSAQQFPDLHSELNLSSLELGDSALYFCASSGRDNEKLFFGSGTQLSVL.

CDR3 loop: CAWSVSGGYTF. The CDR3, as DNA: TGTGCCTGGAGTGTCTCAGGTGGCTACACCTTC. V and J are TRBV30 and TRBJ1-2; D is ambiguous. The V end was cut by 0 bases, the J end by 7 bases, with 6 bases between. This CDR3 is 11 amino acids long. Germline CDR1 GTSNPN, CDR2 SVGIG (reference sequence).

This sequence joins TRBV7-2 and TRBJ2-3, with D maybe TRBD2 (6 bases). Germline V gene data show CDR1 as SGHTA and CDR2 as FQGNSA. This CDR3 has 15 residues. V lost 5 bases, J lost 6 bases, and 18 bases lay in between. The CDR3 loop reads CASSPGDSSVDTQYF. The CDR3 DNA reads TGTGCCAGCAGCCCCGGGGACTCCTCAGTGGATACGCAGTATTTT.

The V call is TRBV6-1, the J call TRBJ2-7; TRBD2 agrees at 8 bases. CDR3 size: 15 residues. V shed 6 bases and J 3 bases; nucleotides not matched to a gene: 10. Per the germline V gene, CDR1 is MNHNS and CDR2 is SASEGT. CDR3 DNA sequence: TGTGCCAGCAGGCAGGATAGCGGGGTCGGCTACGAGCAGTACTTC. It encodes CASRQDSGVGYEQYF.

The gene calls are TRBV29-1 and TRBJ1-4; D is undetermined. The CDR3 length is 15 residues. CDR1 is SQVTM and CDR2 is ANQGSEA in the germline V gene. Trimming removed 7 bases from V and 11 bases from J, with 26 bases in between. The DNA of the CDR3 is TGCAGCGCCCGGACCGGGCTCACCCCCGGTGATAAACTGTTTTTT. Translated, it gives CSARTGLTPGDKLFF. The full variable domain, completed using reference TRBV29-1 and TRBJ1-4, is SAVISQKPSRDICQRGTSLTIQCQVDSQVTMMFWYRQQPGQSLTLIATANQGSEATYESGFVIDKFPISRPNLTFSTLTVSNMSPEDSSIYLCSARTGLTPGDKLFFGSGTQLSVL.

The rearrangement links TRBV6-6 to TRBJ2-7, with D possibly being TRBD2 (6 bases). The CDR3 extends over 15 amino acids. In germline, CDR1 is MNHNY, CDR2 SVGAGI (reference sequence). V lost 0 bases and J 3 bases, leaving 12 bases between the germline ends. The CDR3 bases are TGTGCCAGCAGTTACTCTCGAGGAGGGCTCTACGAGCAGTACTTC. This gives the protein CASSYSRGGLYEQYF.

The J gene is TRBJ2-1, the V gene TRBV27, with 7 bases lining up with TRBD2. V lost 3 bases, J lost 0 bases, and 2 bases stayed unmatched. Germline CDR1 is MNHEY and CDR2 is SMNVEV (reference sequence). The CDR3 sequence is 15 residues long. CDR3 loop: CASSFGLGSYNEQFF. In nucleotides, the CDR3 is TGTGCCAGCAGTTTCGGACTAGGCTCCTACAATGAGCAGTTCTTC.

V usage is TRBV6-5 and J usage is TRBJ2-7; D is possibly TRBD1 or TRBD2 (5 bases each). Germline CDR1 reads MNHEY; CDR2 reads SVGAGI. The CDR3 is 15 amino acids. V lost 0 bases to trimming and J lost 2 bases, with 11 bases between them. CDR3 residues: CASSYSMGDPYEQYF. DNA for the CDR3: TGTGCCAGCAGTTACTCGATGGGGGACCCCTACGAGCAGTACTTC.

The chain carries TRBV6-5 and TRBJ1-5; D may be TRBD1 (5 bases). Germline CDR1 is MNHEY and CDR2 is SVGAGI. The CDR3 totals 14 residues. The germline V and J ends were trimmed by 6 bases and 2 bases, with 11 bases remaining between them. CDR3 sequence reads: CASRGGGGNQPQHF. DNA of the CDR3: TGTGCCAGCAGGGGGGGAGGGGGCAATCAGCCCCAGCATTTT.

The chain has TRBV21-1 and TRBJ2-7; the DNA was not used to check the table's D call, TRBD2. TRBV21-1 is assigned pseudogene status. The CDR3 covers 15 residues. The CDR3 sequence is CASSNGAGATYEQYF. Here the CDR3 DNA reads TGTGCCAGCAGCAATGGGGCGGGAGCAACCTACGAGCAGTACTTC.

This clone was seen a single time. This chain joins TRBV19 and TRBJ1-2; TRBD1 matches at 10 bases. Unmatched junction bases numbered 23, after V lost 11 bases and J lost 8 bases. This CDR3 contains 17 residues. The germline gives CDR1 LNHDA, CDR2 SQIVND (reference sequence). This CDR3 reads CASKGTGALYPTEGYTF. The CDR3 bases are TGTGCCTCTAAGGGGACAGGGGCTCTATATCCTACGGAGGGCTACACCTTC.

CDR3 loop: CASSLEVPGLARDEQFF. CDR3 sequence (DNA): TGTGCCAGCAGCTTGGAAGTGCCGGGACTAGCTCGAGATGAGCAGTTCTTC. V gene TRBV5-5 combines with J gene TRBJ2-1; 9 bases agree with TRBD2. Trimming removed 0 bases from V and 8 bases from J; junction bases left unmatched: 12. Germline loops: CDR1 SGHKS, CDR2 YYEKEE (reference sequence). The CDR3 sequence is 17 residues long.

The genes are TRBV7-2 and TRBJ1-2, with 9 bases fitting TRBD1. The trim removed 1 base at V and 9 bases at J, leaving 6 bases unmatched. The CDR3 loop spans 14 amino acids. Germline-derived CDR1 and CDR2 are SGHTA and FQGNSA. CDR3 in DNA: TGTGCCAGCAGCTTAGTGGGACAGGGTCAGAGCTACACCTTC. Its translation: CASSLVGQGQSYTF.

V gene TRBV7-3 combines with J gene TRBJ2-7; D possibly corresponds to TRBD2 (5 bases). Germline V gene sequence: CDR1 SGHTA, CDR2 FQGTGA. The V end lost 2 bases, the J end lost 2 bases, and 10 bases lay between the germline ends. The CDR3 runs 14 residues. The CDR3 loop reads CASSLGGGPYEQYF. The CDR3 DNA sequence: TGTGCCAGCAGCTTAGGAGGCGGACCCTACGAGCAGTACTTC.

The chain joins TRBV7-8 to TRBJ2-1; 7 nucleotides line up with TRBD2. Trimming took 3 bases from V and 9 from J; bases not matched to a gene: 2. The length of the CDR3 is 12 residues. CDR1 and CDR2 (germline): SGHVS, FQNEAQ. CDR3 DNA sequence: TGTGCCAGCAGCTTGGGGGGGATTGAGCAGTTCTTC. Protein sequence: CASSLGGIEQFF. The variable domain in full, with the rest retrieved from reference TRBV7-8 and TRBJ2-1, is GAGVSQSPRYKVAKRGQDVALRCDPISGHVSLFWYQQALGQGPEFLTYFQNEAQLDKSGLPSDRFFAERPEGSVSTLKIQRTQQEDSAVYLCASSLGGIEQFFGPGTRLTVL.

This chain connects TRBV19 to TRBJ1-5; possibly TRBD1 for D (6 bases). Trimming cost V 5 bases and J 0 bases, with 17 bases left between them. The CDR3 is made up of 17 amino acids. Germline V gives CDR1 LNHDA, CDR2 SQIVND (reference sequence). The CDR3 loop reads CASSYRSGQSSNQPQHF. The CDR3 bases are TGTGCCAGTAGTTACCGATCAGGACAGAGTAGCAATCAGCCCCAGCATTTT. The complete variable domain, with remaining parts taken from reference TRBV19 and TRBJ1-5, reads DGGITQSPKYLFRKEGQNVTLSCEQNLNHDAMYWYRQDPGQGLRLIYYSQIVNDFQKGDIAEGYSVSREKKESFPLTVTSAQKNPTAFYLCASSYRSGQSSNQPQHFGDGTRLSIL.

V is TRBV29-1 and J is TRBJ2-2; 9 bases align to TRBD2. V lost 6 bases, J lost 2 bases, and 4 bases stayed unmatched. CDR3 length: 14 amino acids. The V gene's germline CDR1 is SQVTM and CDR2 ANQGSEA. The CDR3 loop is CSVLGLANTGELFF. CDR3 nucleotide sequence: TGCAGCGTCTTGGGACTAGCTAACACCGGGGAGCTGTTTTTT.

This clone was seen only a few times. J is TRBJ2-7 and V is TRBV19; TRBD2 matches 7 bases. This CDR3 region has 15 residues. V shed 5 bases, J shed 1 base, and the junction held 8 bases outside the gene matches. The V gene's germline CDR1 is LNHDA and CDR2 SQIVND (reference sequence). The CDR3 sequence is CASSPELASSYEQYF. The CDR3 region has the DNA TGTGCCAGTAGTCCGGAACTAGCGTCTTCCTACGAGCAGTACTTC.

The rearrangement links TRBV19 to TRBJ1-5; 8 bases fit TRBD1. The CDR3 length is 17 residues. CDR1 LNHDA and CDR2 SQIVND come from the germline V gene (reference sequence). With V trimmed by 0 bases and J by 6 bases, 10 bases remained unmatched. Here the CDR3 reads CASSIEAGGSGFQPQHF. CDR3 in DNA: TGTGCCAGTAGTATAGAGGCAGGGGGCTCGGGTTTTCAGCCCCAGCATTTT.

The chain has TRBV6-4 and TRBJ2-1; D remains unclear. CDR1 and CDR2 from the germline V gene are MRHNA and SNTAGT. CDR3 length: 13 residues. V was pared by 3 bases and J by 15 bases, with 18 bases between. CDR3: CASSEVNGDRLFF. The DNA for the CDR3 is TGTGCCAGCAGTGAGGTTAATGGGGATAGACTGTTCTTC.

This clone was detected once. This chain uses TRBV7-2 with TRBJ1-1, with TRBD1 matching over 12 bases. Germline CDR1 and CDR2: SGHTA and FQGNSA. This CDR3 comprises 16 residues. Trimming took 1 base from V and 5 from J; bases not matched to a gene: 5. The CDR3 DNA reads as TGTGCCAGCAGCTTAGAGGGACAGGGGGCCGGGACTGAAGCTTTCTTT. Its protein product is CASSLEGQGAGTEAFF.